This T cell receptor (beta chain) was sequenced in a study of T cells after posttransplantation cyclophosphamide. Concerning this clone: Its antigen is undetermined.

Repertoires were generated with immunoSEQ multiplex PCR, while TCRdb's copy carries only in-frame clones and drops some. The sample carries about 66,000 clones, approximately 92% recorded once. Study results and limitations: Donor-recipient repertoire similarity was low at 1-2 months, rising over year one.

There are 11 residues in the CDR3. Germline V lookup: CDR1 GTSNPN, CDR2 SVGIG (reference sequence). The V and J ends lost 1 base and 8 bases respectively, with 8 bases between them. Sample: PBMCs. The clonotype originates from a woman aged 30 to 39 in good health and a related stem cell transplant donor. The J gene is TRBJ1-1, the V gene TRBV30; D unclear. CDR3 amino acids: CAWSGEGEAFF. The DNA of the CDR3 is TGTGCCTGGAGTGGGGAGGGAGAAGCTTTCTTT.